The 22 T cell receptor beta chains presented below share a single source sample, sequenced in a study of blood T cell repertoires in COVID-19. Clones were sequenced by immunoSEQ multiplex PCR, and TCRdb holds only the in-frame ones, with some missing. The sample holds about 250,000 clones; 65% to 90% are singletons and the top ten take approximately 5.1%. The material sequenced was peripheral blood. The receptors originated from a man in his fifties or sixties with active or convalescent COVID-19.

This clone showed up just once. This rearrangement joins TRBV12-3 or TRBV12-4 to TRBJ1-2; D ambiguous. Trimming took 2 bases from V and 7 from J, leaving 5 bases between them. The CDR3 loop spans 11 amino acids. The DNA for the CDR3 is TGTGCCAGCAGTTTACGTTTTGGCTACACCTTC. Translation: CASSLRFGYTF.

This chain links TRBV18 with TRBJ1-2; 10 bases are a match to TRBD1. The CDR3 extends over 16 amino acids. J lost 3 bases, V lost 3 bases, and 7 bases had no gene match. CDR1 KGHSH and CDR2 LQKENI come from the germline V gene. DNA for the CDR3: TGTGCCAGCTCACCGTTGGACAGGGGGATAGACTATGGCTACACCTTC. This encodes CASSPLDRGIDYGYTF.

The V gene is TRBV28, the J gene TRBJ2-1; 8 nucleotides align to TRBD2. This CDR3 is built from 15 residues. In germline, CDR1 is MDHEN, CDR2 SYDVKM. V lost 3 bases to trimming and J lost 5 bases; unmatched junction nucleotides: 6. CDR3 nucleotide sequence: TGTGCCAGCAGTTTCATGGGACTAGGGAACAATGAGCAGTTCTTC. This sequence encodes CASSFMGLGNNEQFF.

This chain uses TRBV7-3 with TRBJ2-3; 7 nucleotides agree with TRBD1. The CDR3 consists of 14 residues. The V gene end was trimmed by 2 bases and the J gene end by 2 bases; junction bases not matched to a gene: 1. Germline V gene sequence: CDR1 SGHTA, CDR2 FQGTGA. The CDR3 DNA follows: TGTGCCAGCAGCTTAGGACAGGTCACAGATACGCAGTATTTT. Translating gives CASSLGQVTDTQYF.

This chain links TRBV19 with TRBJ2-5; D perhaps matches TRBD1 (5 bases). This CDR3 has 14 residues. Trimming stripped 5 bases from V and 2 bases from J, with 12 bases between. Germline V gene sequence: CDR1 LNHDA, CDR2 SQIVND (reference sequence). CDR3 DNA: TGTGCCAGTAGTTGGACACGCGGACAAGAGACCCAGTACTTC. It encodes CASSWTRGQETQYF.

The rearrangement joins TRBV12-3 or TRBV12-4 to TRBJ2-2; D is ambiguous. V dropped 5 bases and J dropped 3 bases, with 4 bases sitting between them. This CDR3 comprises 12 residues. CDR3 in amino acids: CASSQYTGELFF. In DNA form, the CDR3 reads TGTGCCAGCAGTCAGTACACCGGGGAGCTGTTTTTT.

The chain recombines TRBV5-5 with TRBJ1-2; 10 bases are shared with TRBD1. The CDR3 is 16 amino acids. CDR1 and CDR2 from the germline V gene are SGHKS and YYEKEE (reference sequence). Trimming removed 4 bases from V and 4 bases from J; junction bases left unmatched: 10. The CDR3 loop is CASSPRWDRGSYGYTF. CDR3 bases: TGTGCCAGCAGCCCGAGGTGGGACAGGGGCAGCTATGGCTACACCTTC.

The rearrangement joins TRBV7-2 to TRBJ2-3, with 7 bases lining up with TRBD1. The CDR3 sequence is 15 residues long. Germline loops: CDR1 SGHTA, CDR2 FQGNSA. With V trimmed by 1 base and J by 4 bases, 5 bases remained unmatched. The DNA of the CDR3 is TGTGCCAGCAGCTTAGAGGGTCAGGGGGCAGATACGCAGTATTTT. Protein product: CASSLEGQGADTQYF. Combining the CDR3 with reference TRBV7-2 and TRBJ2-3 gives the whole variable domain GAGVSQSPSNKVTEKGKDVELRCDPISGHTALYWYRQSLGQGLEFLIYFQGNSAPDKSGLPSDRFSAERTGGSVSTLTIQRTQQEDSAVYLCASSLEGQGADTQYFGPGTRLTVL.

The gene calls are TRBV19 and TRBJ1-3; D remains ambiguous. From germline, CDR1 is LNHDA and CDR2 SQIVND (reference sequence). Trimming removed 3 bases from V and 0 bases from J, with 12 bases in between. The CDR3 runs 16 residues. As DNA, the CDR3 is TGTGCCAGTAGTATTCTACAGTCAGCCTCTGGAAACACCATATATTTT. Residues: CASSILQSASGNTIYF.

This clone was counted a single time. The chain uses TRBV15 and TRBJ1-6; D unclear. The ends were cut back, 0 bases at V and 10 bases at J, with 13 bases in the middle. The germline V gene encodes CDR1 LNHNV and CDR2 YYDKDF (reference sequence). The CDR3 totals 15 residues. The CDR3 DNA sequence: TGTGCCACCAGCAGAGATCGGGGTTCGGAGTCACCCCTCCACTTT. It translates to CATSRDRGSESPLHF.

The chain links TRBV14 to TRBJ1-1, with unresolved D. The CDR3 contains 14 residues. Germline V lookup: CDR1 SGHDN, CDR2 FVKESK. The ends were cut back, 4 bases at V and 7 bases at J, with 16 bases in the middle. The CDR3 coding sequence is TGTGCCAGCAGCCCACGGCAAAGAGGATATGAAGCTTTCTTT. This sequence encodes CASSPRQRGYEAFF. Complete variable domain (other parts from reference TRBV14 and TRBJ1-1): EAGVTQFPSHSVIEKGQTVTLRCDPISGHDNLYWYRRVMGKEIKFLLHFVKESKQDESGMPNNRFLAERTGGTYSTLKVQPAELEDSGVYFCASSPRQRGYEAFFGQGTRLTVV.

This chain links TRBV28 with TRBJ2-7, with 7 positions matching TRBD1. Germline values: CDR1 MDHEN, CDR2 SYDVKM. The CDR3 is 13 amino acids. Unmatched junction bases numbered 13, after V lost 10 bases and J lost 7 bases. The CDR3 coding sequence is TGTGCCAACGGACAGGCTCACTCTCGGGAGCAGTACTTC. It is translated as CANGQAHSREQYF. The full variable domain, with the rest looked up from reference TRBV28 and TRBJ2-7, is DVKVTQSSRYLVKRTGEKVFLECVQDMDHENMFWYRQDPGLGLRLIYFSYDVKMKEKGDIPEGYSVSREKKERFSLILESASTNQTSMYLCANGQAHSREQYFGPGTRLTVT.

The chain is built from TRBV5-1 and TRBJ2-3; 7 bases agree with TRBD1. J gave up 9 bases and V 3 bases, and 7 bases lay outside the gene matches. This CDR3 has 13 amino acids. The V gene's germline CDR1 is SGHRS and CDR2 YFSETQ. The CDR3 sequence: CASSSTGLRTQYF. The CDR3 DNA sequence: TGCGCCAGCAGCTCGACAGGGTTAAGGACGCAGTATTTT.

The chain employs TRBV5-5 and TRBJ1-1, with a possible D match to TRBD1 (5 bases). The CDR3 covers 14 residues. Germline V gives CDR1 SGHKS, CDR2 YYEKEE (reference sequence). V dropped 7 bases and J dropped 4 bases, with 17 bases sitting between them. The CDR3 sequence is CASARPGGATEAFF. CDR3 bases: TGTGCCAGCGCCCGGCCAGGAGGGGCCACTGAAGCTTTCTTT.

The chain employs TRBV6-4 and TRBJ2-3; D might be TRBD2 (5 bases). Germline-derived CDR1 and CDR2 are MRHNA and SNTAGT. The CDR3 spans 14 residues. V was trimmed by 4 bases and J by 6 bases, leaving 14 bases between them. CDR3: CASSATGRGDTQYF. The CDR3 DNA reads TGTGCCAGCAGTGCCACCGGTCGCGGGGATACGCAGTATTTT.

The V and J genes are TRBV30 and TRBJ1-1; D is undetermined. This CDR3 comprises 13 residues. The germline V gene encodes CDR1 GTSNPN and CDR2 SVGIG (reference sequence). Trimming took 3 bases from V and 8 from J, leaving 16 bases between them. This CDR3 is CAWSLRGGGEAFF. CDR3 DNA: TGTGCCTGGAGCCTCCGGGGTGGCGGAGAAGCTTTCTTT.

V and J are TRBV3-1 (or the pseudogene TRBV3-2) and TRBJ2-1; possibly TRBD1 for D (5 bases). The CDR3 extends over 15 amino acids. V was trimmed by 0 bases and J by 3 bases, leaving 9 bases between them. Germline V gene data show CDR1 as LGHDT and CDR2 as YNNKEL (reference sequence). The CDR3 loop reads CASSQDRQGYNEQFF. The CDR3 DNA reads TGTGCCAGCAGCCAAGATCGGCAGGGCTACAATGAGCAGTTCTTC.

The chain couples TRBV9 to TRBJ2-1; 11 nucleotides align to TRBD1. Per germline, CDR1 SGDLS and CDR2 YYNGEE. The CDR3 is 18 residues long. The trim removed 0 bases at V and 3 bases at J, leaving 8 bases unmatched. DNA for the CDR3: TGTGCCAGCAGCGTAGGGGGACAGGGGGTCCGGCTCTACAATGAGCAGTTCTTC. It encodes CASSVGGQGVRLYNEQFF.

This chain links TRBV2 with TRBJ1-2, with D possibly being TRBD1 (6 bases). Germline V lookup: CDR1 SNHLY, CDR2 FYNNEI. The CDR3 runs 13 residues. Between the trimmed V and J ends, which lost 6 bases and 3 bases, there was a span of 11 bases. The CDR3 here is CASRPGQDYGYTF. CDR3 in DNA: TGTGCCAGCAGGCCGGGACAAGACTATGGCTACACCTTC.

The genes are TRBV7-2 and TRBJ1-1; D is unclear. Germline V gives CDR1 SGHTA, CDR2 FQGNSA. The V and J ends lost 1 base and 0 bases respectively, with 12 bases between them. CDR3 length equals 16 residues. The CDR3 DNA follows: TGTGCCAGCAGCTTAGGACCTCTAGTCATGAACACTGAAGCTTTCTTT. Translating gives CASSLGPLVMNTEAFF.

The chain links TRBV28 to TRBJ2-1; D gene unclear. The germline gives CDR1 MDHEN, CDR2 SYDVKM. V was pared by 2 bases and J by 0 bases, with 11 bases between. The CDR3 extends over 16 amino acids. The CDR3 loop reads CASSLIVAGSYNEQFF. The CDR3 coding sequence is TGTGCCAGCAGTTTAATAGTAGCCGGCTCCTACAATGAGCAGTTCTTC.

This clone has just a few counts. The gene calls are TRBV2 and TRBJ2-7; 8 bases align to TRBD1. Germline-derived CDR1 and CDR2 are SNHLY and FYNNEI. CDR3 length equals 12 residues. V trimming: 8 bases; J trimming: 3 bases; junction bases outside the gene matches: 3. In nucleotides, the CDR3 is TGTGCCAGCCGAGGACAGGGCTACGAGCAGTACTTC. Its protein is CASRGQGYEQYF.